Included here is one TCR beta chain sequence, with context. Sequenced by immunoSEQ multiplex PCR; TCRdb stores in-frame clones only, minus some. Here the sample spans about 12,000 clones, around 67% being singletons. As for treatment: randomized to nivolumab then ipilimumab (arm A) or the reverse (arm B). The source of the sample is a study of sequential checkpoint blockade in melanoma. Germline CDR1 and CDR2: LGHNA and YNFKEQ. The CDR3 consists of 13 residues. V was cut by 3 bases and J by 5 bases, with 11 bases left in between. The chain uses TRBV4-2 and TRBJ2-7, with a possible D match to TRBD2 (6 bases). The sequencing used CD8+ T cells sorted from blood (inferred from file names), collected from a patient given nivolumab and ipilimumab in sequence. The sequence was obtained from a human donor with melanoma. CDR3 region: CASSQTRSHEQYF. In DNA form, the CDR3 reads TGTGCCAGCAGCCAGACTAGGAGCCACGAGCAGTACTTC.